The 26 T cell receptor beta chains below all came from one sample that was sequenced in a study of blood T cell repertoires in COVID-19. Some clones are missing from TCRdb's copy, which holds only in-frame ones; the method was immunoSEQ multiplex PCR. The sample lists tens of thousands of clones, about 81% occurring once. Sequenced sample: peripheral blood. The receptors were sampled from a man older than 75 with acute or convalescent COVID-19.

The V call is TRBV15, the J call TRBJ1-1; no clear D. The V gene's germline CDR1 is LNHNV and CDR2 YYDKDF (reference sequence). V lost 0 bases and J 8 bases, leaving 10 bases between the germline ends. This CDR3 is 13 amino acids long. The CDR3 loop reads CATSRDLGREAFF. CDR3 nucleotide sequence: TGTGCCACCAGCAGAGATCTGGGCAGAGAAGCTTTCTTT.

This clone occurred a few times. The V call is TRBV3-1 (or the pseudogene TRBV3-2), the J call TRBJ2-7; tentatively, D is TRBD1 (5 bases). The V end lost 8 bases, the J end lost 3 bases, and 14 bases lay between the germline ends. CDR3 length equals 13 residues. CDR1 and CDR2 (germline): LGHDT, YNNKEL (reference sequence). In nucleotides, the CDR3 is TGTGCCAGCGGACAAGACATCAGCTACGAGCAGTACTTC. It yields the protein CASGQDISYEQYF.

This chain joins TRBV9 and TRBJ2-1; maybe TRBD2 (7 bases). In germline, CDR1 is SGDLS, CDR2 YYNGEE. CDR3 length: 16 amino acids. The V end lost 2 bases, the J end lost 9 bases, and 21 bases lay between the germline ends. Here the CDR3 reads CASSVTWGGPSPEQFF. The CDR3 nucleotides are TGTGCCAGCAGCGTTACCTGGGGGGGCCCTTCACCTGAGCAGTTCTTC.

The J gene is TRBJ2-7, the V gene TRBV6-5; perhaps TRBD2 as D (5 bases). Germline V gives CDR1 MNHEY, CDR2 SVGAGI. The CDR3 covers 14 residues. V was shortened by 6 bases and J by 4 bases, with 16 bases between the two germline ends. In DNA form, the CDR3 reads TGTGCCAGCAGGCCCGAGGGCCTAAGGTACGAGCAGTACTTC. Translating gives CASRPEGLRYEQYF.

V gene TRBV24-1 combines with J gene TRBJ2-7; 10 nucleotides match TRBD1. CDR3 length: 16 amino acids. Germline CDR1 reads KGHDR; CDR2 reads SFDVKD. After removal of 3 bases from V and 0 bases from J, the junction contained 4 bases not matched to a gene. The CDR3: CATSDRRDRGSYEQYF. As DNA, the CDR3 is TGTGCCACCAGTGATCGCCGGGACAGGGGCTCCTACGAGCAGTACTTC.

The genes are TRBV9 and TRBJ1-1, with D possibly matching TRBD1 (6 bases). V dropped 2 bases and J dropped 5 bases, with 16 bases sitting between them. The germline V gene has CDR1 SGDLS and CDR2 YYNGEE. The CDR3 is 15 residues long. The CDR3 protein is CASSVTQGEGTEAFF. DNA of the CDR3: TGTGCCAGCAGCGTTACACAGGGAGAAGGAACTGAAGCTTTCTTT.

The chain carries TRBV5-5 and TRBJ2-1; 7 nucleotides align to TRBD1. Germline CDR1 and CDR2: SGHKS and YYEKEE (reference sequence). Losses at the gene ends were 3 bases for V and 10 bases for J; bases not matched to a gene: 7. The CDR3 is 13 residues long. CDR3 region: CASSSVRGLEQFF. DNA of the CDR3: TGTGCCAGCAGCTCGGTCAGGGGGTTGGAGCAGTTCTTC.

The chain couples TRBV14 to TRBJ2-3, with 9 bases lining up with TRBD1. The CDR3 is 15 amino acids. The ends lost 4 bases at V and 3 bases at J; junction bases unmatched: 5. Germline assignment: CDR1 SGHDN and CDR2 FVKESK. CDR3 residues: CASSPRDRVTDTQYF. For the CDR3, the DNA is TGTGCCAGCAGCCCCCGGGACAGGGTAACAGATACGCAGTATTTT.

The chain joins TRBV19 to TRBJ2-3; 7 nucleotides line up with TRBD1. V lost 5 bases to trimming and J lost 6 bases; unmatched junction nucleotides: 5. Germline V CDR1 and CDR2: LNHDA, SQIVND (reference sequence). The CDR3 is 13 amino acids. The CDR3 region is CASSAGTVDTQYF. CDR3 sequence (DNA): TGTGCCAGTAGTGCCGGGACAGTGGATACGCAGTATTTT.

V usage is TRBV19 and J usage is TRBJ2-7, with 9 positions matching TRBD2. The ends lost 3 bases at V and 2 bases at J; junction bases unmatched: 5. CDR1 is LNHDA, CDR2 SQIVND, per germline (reference sequence). CDR3 length: 15 amino acids. DNA for the CDR3: TGTGCCAGTAGTATGGCCCTAGCGGGAACCTACGAGCAGTACTTC. Encoded protein: CASSMALAGTYEQYF.

This clone appeared once. The genes are TRBV9 and TRBJ2-7; 9 nucleotides align to TRBD1. The junction had 7 bases not matched to a gene; V was cut back by 5 bases and J by 4 bases. The CDR3 runs 14 residues. From germline, CDR1 is SGDLS and CDR2 YYNGEE. The CDR3 loop is CASSVGQGKYEQYF. The CDR3 DNA follows: TGTGCCAGCAGTGTGGGACAGGGAAAATACGAGCAGTACTTC.

The chain is built from TRBV5-5 and TRBJ2-1; TRBD1 is a possible D gene (5 bases). Germline-derived CDR1 and CDR2 are SGHKS and YYEKEE (reference sequence). V shed 0 bases and J shed 0 bases, with 7 bases lying between them. This CDR3 is built from 15 residues. The CDR3 DNA reads TGTGCCAGCAGCTTGGAAAGGGGCTCCTACAATGAGCAGTTCTTC. This gives the protein CASSLERGSYNEQFF.

The J gene is TRBJ2-7, the V gene TRBV3-1 (or the pseudogene TRBV3-2), with D possibly being TRBD1 (5 bases). Trimming took 4 bases from V and 6 from J, leaving 22 bases between them. This CDR3 spans 16 amino acids. CDR1 LGHDT and CDR2 YNNKEL come from the germline V gene (reference sequence). CDR3 sequence reads: CASSRGIFDSSLEQYF. CDR3 sequence (DNA): TGTGCCAGCAGCCGGGGCATATTTGACAGTTCCCTCGAGCAGTACTTC.

This chain links TRBV28 with TRBJ1-6, with TRBD1 identical over 7 bases. This CDR3 region has 16 residues. CDR1 is MDHEN and CDR2 is SYDVKM in the germline V gene. The trim removed 3 bases at V and 10 bases at J, leaving 12 bases unmatched. CDR3 coding DNA: TGTGCCAGCAGTTTGGGGCGGCCGACAGGGAGGTCACCCCTCCACTTT. This translates into CASSLGRPTGRSPLHF.

The chain carries TRBV5-1 and TRBJ1-2; TRBD1 might be the D (6 bases). This CDR3 comprises 16 residues. Germline V lookup: CDR1 SGHRS, CDR2 YFSETQ. V gave up 1 base and J gave up 2 bases, with 15 bases separating them. This CDR3 reads CASSLSGTQKNYGYTF. In nucleotides, the CDR3 is TGCGCCAGCAGCTTGTCCGGGACACAGAAAAACTATGGCTACACCTTC. The whole variable domain, filled in from reference TRBV5-1 and TRBJ1-2, reads KAGVTQTPRYLIKTRGQQVTLSCSPISGHRSVSWYQQTPGQGLQFLFEYFSETQRNKGNFPGRFSGRQFSNSRSEMNVSTLELGDSALYLCASSLSGTQKNYGYTFGSGTRLTVV.

The sample holds one count of this clone. The V gene is TRBV6-2 or TRBV6-3, the J gene TRBJ2-7; the D gene is possibly TRBD1 (6 bases). V lost 5 bases and J 5 bases, leaving 25 bases between the germline ends. The germline CDR1 and CDR2 sequences are MNHEY and SVGEGT. CDR3 length equals 17 residues. For the CDR3, the DNA is TGTGCCAGCAGTATGGCTGCAGGGACACAGGACCGTCACGAGCAGTACTTC. This encodes CASSMAAGTQDRHEQYF.

As DNA, the CDR3 is TGTGCCAGCAGCGCCCGGTTCGATAGCGGAGAGACCCAGTACTTC. Protein sequence: CASSARFDSGETQYF. V is TRBV3-1 (or the pseudogene TRBV3-2) and J is TRBJ2-5; tentatively, D is TRBD2 (6 bases). The CDR3 runs to 15 residues. Trimming took off 5 bases at V and 4 bases at J, with 17 bases between the two ends. Looked up from germline, CDR1 is LGHDT and CDR2 is YNNKEL (reference sequence).

The chain couples TRBV7-2 to TRBJ2-7; 10 nucleotides align to TRBD2. Germline V gene data show CDR1 as SGHTA and CDR2 as FQGNSA. The length of the CDR3 is 15 residues. The V and J ends lost 6 bases and 1 base, in that order; junction bases with no gene match: 6. CDR3 sequence reads: CASRPGLALSYEQYF. CDR3 in DNA: TGTGCCAGCAGACCGGGACTAGCGCTTTCCTACGAGCAGTACTTC.

The rearrangement links TRBV3-1 (or the pseudogene TRBV3-2) to TRBJ2-5; perhaps TRBD1 as D (5 bases). Germline V gene lookup returns CDR1 LGHDT and CDR2 YNNKEL (reference sequence). The CDR3 contains 14 residues. The germline V and J ends were trimmed by 2 bases and 2 bases, with 9 bases remaining between them. For the CDR3, the DNA is TGTGCCAGCAGCCAAAACAGGTTACAAGAGACCCAGTACTTC. This encodes CASSQNRLQETQYF.

V gene TRBV6-2 or TRBV6-3 combines with J gene TRBJ1-1; TRBD1 agrees at 7 bases. Trimming took 6 bases from V and 2 from J; bases not matched to a gene: 6. The CDR3 sequence is 14 residues long. In germline, CDR1 is MNHEY, CDR2 SVGEGT. CDR3: CASSPGQRNTEAFF. As DNA, the CDR3 is TGTGCCAGCAGCCCGGGACAGCGTAACACTGAAGCTTTCTTT.

In this sample, this clone turned up a few times. The gene calls are TRBV4-1 and TRBJ1-2, with 11 bases identical to TRBD1. V trimming: 1 base; J trimming: 4 bases; junction bases outside the gene matches: 23. Germline V gene lookup returns CDR1 MGHRA and CDR2 YSYEKL. The CDR3 runs to 22 residues. CDR3 protein: CASSQGGTGGSKKGKSGYGYTF. The CDR3 nucleotides read TGCGCCAGCAGCCAAGGGGGGACAGGGGGATCAAAAAAGGGCAAAAGTGGCTATGGCTACACCTTC.

This clone was found once. This chain connects TRBV9 to TRBJ1-3; D not resolved. The CDR3 is 13 residues long. Germline CDR1 is SGDLS and CDR2 is YYNGEE. The V end lost 0 bases, the J end lost 10 bases, and 11 bases lay between the germline ends. CDR3 amino acids: CASSVEAGGTIYF. The CDR3 DNA sequence: TGTGCCAGCAGCGTAGAGGCAGGCGGGACCATATATTTT.

V usage is TRBV3-1 (or the pseudogene TRBV3-2) and J usage is TRBJ2-1, with a tentative D call TRBD2 (5 bases). There are 17 residues in the CDR3. Trimming removed 0 bases from V and 2 bases from J, with 14 bases in between. Germline V gene sequence: CDR1 LGHDT, CDR2 YNNKEL (reference sequence). DNA for the CDR3: TGTGCCAGCAGCCAAGAGAAGGAGGAGGCCCCCTACAATGAGCAGTTCTTC. This sequence encodes CASSQEKEEAPYNEQFF.

The chain couples TRBV3-1 (or the pseudogene TRBV3-2) to TRBJ1-2; D is unclear. Germline assignment: CDR1 LGHDT and CDR2 YNNKEL (reference sequence). V lost 3 bases and J 7 bases, leaving 9 bases between the germline ends. This CDR3 has 12 amino acids. The CDR3 here is CASSQRETGYTF. The CDR3 DNA follows: TGTGCCAGCAGCCAGAGGGAGACTGGCTACACCTTC.

The chain links TRBV6-2 or TRBV6-3 to TRBJ2-3; D uncertain. In germline, CDR1 is MNHEY, CDR2 SVGEGT. The CDR3 spans 11 residues. V was shortened by 4 bases and J by 5 bases, with 4 bases between the two germline ends. The CDR3: CASSSQDTQYF. CDR3 bases: TGTGCCAGCAGTTCCCAAGATACGCAGTATTTT.

This clone was picked up many times. The chain links TRBV2 to TRBJ1-1; D is undetermined. The V end lost 3 bases, the J end lost 4 bases, and 3 bases lay between the germline ends. The CDR3 totals 11 residues. Germline V gives CDR1 SNHLY, CDR2 FYNNEI. CDR3 residues: CASSDGTEAFF. The DNA of the CDR3 is TGTGCCAGCAGTGACGGCACTGAAGCTTTCTTT.